This T cell receptor (beta chain) was identified during a study of a mutant IDH1 vaccine in newly diagnosed glioma. As for the study in general: Earlier therapy was either radiotherapy, temozolomide, or both, and most got both. Study-wide results and caveats: Immune responses arising from the vaccine appeared in more than 90% of patients. Apparently, pseudoprogression bore no relation to changes among the top peripheral T cell clonotypes.

Time point described: baseline, week 1 (first vaccination visit). As to treatment: pre-vaccination baseline after standard-of-care therapy. TCRdb's table, derived via immunoSEQ multiplex PCR, lists solely in-frame clones and lacks some. There are 50,000 to 65,000 clones in the sample; 80% to 90% occur only once, and about a fifth lies in the top ten. The V segment lost 5 bases and the J segment 5 bases; nucleotides outside the gene matches: 10. Germline lookup yields CDR1 SGHTA and CDR2 FQGNSA. The CDR3 sequence is 15 residues long. With respect to this clone: Its antigen is unknown.

The TCR sequence derives from a man aged 18 to 35 with glioma. Here the sequenced sample was PBMCs, taken from a glioma patient treated with radiotherapy, temozolomide or both. The chain joins TRBV7-2 to TRBJ2-7; TRBD2 aligns across 9 bases. The CDR3 DNA is TGTGCCAGCAGCGCCCCGGGACTAGCTATCCACGAGCAGTACTTC. Translation: CASSAPGLAIHEQYF.